The entry below gives a single TCR beta chain sequence along with its context. The CDR3 extends over 15 amino acids. Germline lookup yields CDR1 KGHSH and CDR2 LQKENI. Trimming left V 0 bases short and J 5 bases short, with 11 bases between. This entry belongs to a study of blood T cell repertoires in COVID-19. The overall study: Samples representing acute and convalescent COVID-19 were sourced from the United States, Italy and Spain. T cells, B-cell-depleted T cells, or PBMCs supplied cDNA or gDNA.

In the authors' methods: Reference gene primer amplification gave estimated nucleated cell counts. The protocol was immunoSEQ multiplex PCR, while the TCRdb copy is restricted to in-frame clones and leaves out a portion. D and trimming were read from the DNA, whereas the V and J calls and clone size are those reported in that table. This repertoire shows about 160,000 clones, roughly 81% found once; its top ten account for under 6.5%. Those enrolled in Seattle joined during active infection and were followed longitudinally afterward. This TCR was sampled from a woman aged 50 to 60 with COVID-19, enrolled during active disease. Sequencing was carried out using peripheral blood. The V gene is TRBV18, the J gene TRBJ2-1, with a weak D call TRBD1 (5 bases). CDR3 DNA sequence: TGTGCCAGCTCACCACCAAGGCAGGGAAACAATGAGCAGTTCTTC. Its translation: CASSPPRQGNNEQFF.